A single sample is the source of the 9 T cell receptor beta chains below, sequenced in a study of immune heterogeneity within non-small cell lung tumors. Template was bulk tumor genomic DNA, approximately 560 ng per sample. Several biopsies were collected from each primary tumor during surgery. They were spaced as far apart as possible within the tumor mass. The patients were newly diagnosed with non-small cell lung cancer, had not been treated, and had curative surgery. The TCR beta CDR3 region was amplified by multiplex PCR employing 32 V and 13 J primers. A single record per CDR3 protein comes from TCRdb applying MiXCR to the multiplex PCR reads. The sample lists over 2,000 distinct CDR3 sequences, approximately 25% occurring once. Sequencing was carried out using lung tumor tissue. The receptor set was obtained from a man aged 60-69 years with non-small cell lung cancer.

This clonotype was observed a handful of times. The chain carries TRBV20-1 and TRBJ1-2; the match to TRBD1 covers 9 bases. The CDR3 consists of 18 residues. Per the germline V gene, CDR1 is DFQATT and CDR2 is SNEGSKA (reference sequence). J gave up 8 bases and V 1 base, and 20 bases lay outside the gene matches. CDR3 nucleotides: TGCAGTGCTAGAGGTCCCCGTCAGGGGGATACAGGGGGCAGCGGCTACACCTTC. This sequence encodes CSARGPRQGDTGGSGYTF.

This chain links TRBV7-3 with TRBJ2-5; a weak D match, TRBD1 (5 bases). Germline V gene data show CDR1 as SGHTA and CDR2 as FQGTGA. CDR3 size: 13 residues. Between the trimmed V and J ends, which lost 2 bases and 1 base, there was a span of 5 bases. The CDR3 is CASSLQGQETQYF. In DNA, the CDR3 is TGTGCCAGCAGCTTACAGGGCCAAGAGACCCAGTACTTC.

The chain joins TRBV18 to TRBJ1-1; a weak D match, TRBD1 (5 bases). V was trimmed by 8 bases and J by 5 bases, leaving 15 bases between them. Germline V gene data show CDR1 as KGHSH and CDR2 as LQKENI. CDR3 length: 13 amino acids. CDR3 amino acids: CASHTGGWTEAFF. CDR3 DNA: TGTGCCAGCCACACTGGGGGTTGGACTGAAGCTTTCTTT. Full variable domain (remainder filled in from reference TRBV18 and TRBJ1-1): NAGVMQNPRHLVRRRGQEARLRCSPMKGHSHVYWYRQLPEEGLKFMVYLQKENIIDESGMPKERFSAEFPKEGPSILRIQQVVRGDSAAYFCASHTGGWTEAFFGQGTRLTVV.

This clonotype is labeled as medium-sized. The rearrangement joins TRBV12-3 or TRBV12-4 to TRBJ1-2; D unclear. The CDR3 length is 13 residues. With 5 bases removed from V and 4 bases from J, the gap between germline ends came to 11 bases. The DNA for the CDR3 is TGTGCCAGCAGTACCCCGGGCCTCTATGGCTACACCTTC. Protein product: CASSTPGLYGYTF.

The CDR3: CASSLDGDYEQYF. The CDR3 DNA reads TGTGCCAGCAGCTTAGACGGAGACTACGAGCAGTACTTC. The chain links TRBV11-3 to TRBJ2-7; D remains unclear. The V end was cut by 0 bases, the J end by 3 bases, with 6 bases between. Germline CDR1 SGHNT, CDR2 YENEEA. The length of the CDR3 is 13 residues.

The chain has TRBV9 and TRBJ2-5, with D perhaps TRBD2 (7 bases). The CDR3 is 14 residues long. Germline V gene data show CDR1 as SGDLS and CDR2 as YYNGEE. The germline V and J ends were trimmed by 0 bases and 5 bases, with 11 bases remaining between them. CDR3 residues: CASSVEEGGETQYF. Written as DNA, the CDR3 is TGTGCCAGCAGCGTAGAAGAGGGGGGGGAGACCCAGTACTTC. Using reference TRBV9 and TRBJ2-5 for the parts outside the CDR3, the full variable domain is DSGVTQTPKHLITATGQRVTLRCSPRSGDLSVYWYQQSLDQGLQFLIQYYNGEERAKGNILERFSAQQFPDLHSELNLSSLELGDSALYFCASSVEEGGETQYFGPGTRLLVL.

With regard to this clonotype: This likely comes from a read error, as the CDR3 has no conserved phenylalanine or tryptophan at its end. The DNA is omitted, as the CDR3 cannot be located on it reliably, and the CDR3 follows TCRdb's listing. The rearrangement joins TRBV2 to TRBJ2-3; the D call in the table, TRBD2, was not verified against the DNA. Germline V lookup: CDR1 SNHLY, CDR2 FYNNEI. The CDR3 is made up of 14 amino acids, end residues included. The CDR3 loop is CASSGRLAGAHFGP.

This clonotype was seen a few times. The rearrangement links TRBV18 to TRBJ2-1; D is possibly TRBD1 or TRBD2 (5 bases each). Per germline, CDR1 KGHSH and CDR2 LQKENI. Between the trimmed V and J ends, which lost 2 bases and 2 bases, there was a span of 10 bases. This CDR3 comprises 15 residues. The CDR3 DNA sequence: TGTGCCAGCTCACCAGAGGGGCCCCCCTACAATGAGCAGTTCTTC. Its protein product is CASSPEGPPYNEQFF.

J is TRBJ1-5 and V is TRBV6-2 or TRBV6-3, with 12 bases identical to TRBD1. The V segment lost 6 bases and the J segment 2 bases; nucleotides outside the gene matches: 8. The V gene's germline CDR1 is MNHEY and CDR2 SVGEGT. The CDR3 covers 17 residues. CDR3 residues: CASSRGTGGAGNQPQHF. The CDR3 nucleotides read TGTGCCAGCAGCCGAGGGACAGGGGGCGCGGGCAATCAGCCCCAGCATTTT.